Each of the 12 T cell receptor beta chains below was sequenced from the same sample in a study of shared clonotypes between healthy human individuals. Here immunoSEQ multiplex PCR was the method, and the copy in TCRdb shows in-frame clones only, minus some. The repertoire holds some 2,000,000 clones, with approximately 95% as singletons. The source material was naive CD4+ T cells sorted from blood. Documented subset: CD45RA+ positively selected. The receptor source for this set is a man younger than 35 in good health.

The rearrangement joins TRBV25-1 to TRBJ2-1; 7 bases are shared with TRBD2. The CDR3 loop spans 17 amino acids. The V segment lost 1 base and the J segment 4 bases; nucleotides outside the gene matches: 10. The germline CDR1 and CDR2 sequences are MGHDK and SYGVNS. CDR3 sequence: CASSESGTGGKYNEQFF. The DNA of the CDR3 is TGTGCCAGCAGTGAATCGGGGACCGGGGGGAAATACAATGAGCAGTTCTTC.

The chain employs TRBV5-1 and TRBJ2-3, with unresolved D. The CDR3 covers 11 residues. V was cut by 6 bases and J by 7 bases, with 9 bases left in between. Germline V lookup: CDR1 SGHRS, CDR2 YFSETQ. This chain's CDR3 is CASTGGHTQYF. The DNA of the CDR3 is TGCGCCAGCACGGGTGGACATACGCAGTATTTT.

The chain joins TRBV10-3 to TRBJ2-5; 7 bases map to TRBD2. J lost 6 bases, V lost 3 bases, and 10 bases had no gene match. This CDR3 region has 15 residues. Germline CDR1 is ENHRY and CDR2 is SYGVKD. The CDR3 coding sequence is TGTGCCATCAGTGATTTCGGGACTACCGCAAAGACCCAGTACTTC. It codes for CAISDFGTTAKTQYF.

This CDR3 is CTTSGGSSSTDTQYF. The CDR3 bases are TGTACCACTAGCGGGGGGTCCTCTAGCACAGATACGCAGTATTTT. The chain links TRBV10-3 to TRBJ2-3, with 12 bases identical to TRBD2. The germline gives CDR1 ENHRY, CDR2 SYGVKD. The CDR3 loop spans 15 amino acids.

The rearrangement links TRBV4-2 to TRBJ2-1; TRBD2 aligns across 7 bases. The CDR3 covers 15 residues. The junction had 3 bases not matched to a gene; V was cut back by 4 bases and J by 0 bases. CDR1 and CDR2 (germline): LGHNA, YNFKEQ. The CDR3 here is CASSPLAVSYNEQFF. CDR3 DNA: TGTGCCAGCAGCCCCCTAGCGGTCTCCTACAATGAGCAGTTCTTC.

This CDR3 is CASSPGGVSYEQYF. CDR3 DNA: TGTGCCAGCAGTCCTGGAGGGGTCTCCTACGAGCAGTACTTC. The chain employs TRBV6-5 and TRBJ2-7; D is perhaps TRBD2 (6 bases). CDR1 MNHEY and CDR2 SVGAGI come from the germline V gene. CDR3 length: 14 amino acids. With 5 bases removed from V and 0 bases from J, the gap between germline ends came to 11 bases.

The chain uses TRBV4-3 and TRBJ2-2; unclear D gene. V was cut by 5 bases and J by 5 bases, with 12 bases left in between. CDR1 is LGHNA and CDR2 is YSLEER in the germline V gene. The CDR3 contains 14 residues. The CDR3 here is CASSTQLTTGELFF. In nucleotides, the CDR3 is TGCGCCAGCAGCACACAGTTAACAACCGGGGAGCTGTTTTTT.

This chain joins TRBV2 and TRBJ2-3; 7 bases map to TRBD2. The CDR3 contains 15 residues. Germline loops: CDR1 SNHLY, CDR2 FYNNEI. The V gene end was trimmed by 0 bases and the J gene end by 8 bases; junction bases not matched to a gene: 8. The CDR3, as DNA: TGTGCCAGCAGTGAAGCTGGGGGGGGTGTCGGTACGCAGTATTTT. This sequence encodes CASSEAGGGVGTQYF.

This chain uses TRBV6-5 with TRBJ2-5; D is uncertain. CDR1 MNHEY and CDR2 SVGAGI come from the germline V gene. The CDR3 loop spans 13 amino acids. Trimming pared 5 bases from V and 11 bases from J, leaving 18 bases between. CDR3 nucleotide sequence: TGTGCCAGCAGTCCCTCCCGGGCAAGGAAGCAGTACTTC. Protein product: CASSPSRARKQYF.

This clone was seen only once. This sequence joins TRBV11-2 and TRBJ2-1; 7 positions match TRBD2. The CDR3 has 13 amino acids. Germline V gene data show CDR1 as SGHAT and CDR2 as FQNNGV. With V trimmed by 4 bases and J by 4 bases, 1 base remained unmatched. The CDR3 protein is CASSSGGYNEQFF. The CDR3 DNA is TGTGCCAGCAGCTCCGGGGGGTACAATGAGCAGTTCTTC.

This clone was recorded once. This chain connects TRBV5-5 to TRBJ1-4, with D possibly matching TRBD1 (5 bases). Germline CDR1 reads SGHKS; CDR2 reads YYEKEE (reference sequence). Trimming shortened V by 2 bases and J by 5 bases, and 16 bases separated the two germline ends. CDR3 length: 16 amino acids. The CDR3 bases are TGTGCCAGCAGCTTCTCGGAGGGGCTTTGGAATGAAAAACTGTTTTTT. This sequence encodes CASSFSEGLWNEKLFF. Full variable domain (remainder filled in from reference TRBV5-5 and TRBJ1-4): DAGVTQSPTHLIKTRGQQVTLRCSPISGHKSVSWYQQVLGQGPQFIFQYYEKEERGRGNFPDRFSARQFPNYSSELNVNALLLGDSALYLCASSFSEGLWNEKLFFGSGTQLSVL.

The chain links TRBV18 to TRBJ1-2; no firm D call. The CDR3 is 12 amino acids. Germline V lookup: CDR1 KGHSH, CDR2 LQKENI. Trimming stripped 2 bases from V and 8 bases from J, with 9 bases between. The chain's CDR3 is CASSPDIEGYTF. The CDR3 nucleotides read TGTGCCAGCTCACCAGACATTGAGGGCTACACCTTC.